The clone carrying this T cell receptor (beta chain) was seen a handful of times. This sample stems from a study of T-cell reconstitution after alpha-beta-depleted transplantation in children. Library preparation (for TCRbeta) was performed with unique molecular identifiers. TCRdb analysed the PCR reads with MiXCR anew, one entry per CDR3 protein. The table has some 840,000 distinct CDR3 sequences, 16% seen once. V lost 4 bases to trimming and J lost 2 bases, with 18 bases between them. CDR3 length equals 16 residues. Germline V gene lookup returns CDR1 SGHTA and CDR2 FQGNSA. This sample comprised PBMCs, mostly from graft donor cells, obtained 360 days after TCRalphabeta/CD19-depleted stem cell transplant. The V and J genes are TRBV7-2 and TRBJ2-7; maybe TRBD1 (6 bases). The TCR comes from a male patient younger than 18 who had a stem cell transplant for acute lymphoblastic leukemia, so the T cells may come from the graft donor. CDR3 nucleotide sequence: TGTGCCAGCAGCTCGATTTACAGGGTTCAACCCTACGAGCAGTACTTC. It translates to CASSSIYRVQPYEQYF.